The rows below give T cell receptor beta chains drawn from one sample of a study of T cell changes during pregnancy in multiple sclerosis. The protocol was immunoSEQ multiplex PCR, while the TCRdb copy is restricted to in-frame clones and leaves out a portion. This table has around 68,000 clones, approximately 90% appearing once. The material was peripheral blood, obtained in the third trimester of pregnancy. These receptors were obtained from a female donor with multiple sclerosis, enrolled in a pregnancy study. The CDR3 runs from the conserved cysteine through the conserved F or W. The order of the fields is J gene, clone size, D gene, V gene, CDR3 DNA, CDR3 protein. D genes are given only for firm matches. Size values are once, few and many counts, or a class for expanded clones, and some rows have none.

J: TRBJ1-2; size: .; D: .; V: TRBV2; DNA: TGTGCCAGCAGCTACGACAGGAGCTACTCTAACTATGGCTACACCTTC; CDR3: CASSYDRSYSNYGYTF
J: TRBJ2-7; size: .; D: TRBD2; V: TRBV6-1; DNA: TGTGCCAGCACTAAGGAGCGGGAGGCCTGGTACGAGCAGTACTTC; CDR3: CASTKEREAWYEQYF
J: TRBJ2-7; size: .; D: TRBD1; V: TRBV14; DNA: TGTGCCACCCTGGGACAGGGGTTTGACGAGCAGTACTTC; CDR3: CATLGQGFDEQYF
J: TRBJ1-1; size: .; D: TRBD1; V: TRBV19; DNA: TGTGCCAGTAGTATACTGGACAGGGTTCCCGAAGCTTTCTTT; CDR3: CASSILDRVPEAFF
J: TRBJ1-5; size: .; D: .; V: TRBV7-9; DNA: TGTGCCAGCAGCTTCTTCCGGGGGGCTATAGAGCCCCAGCATTTT; CDR3: CASSFFRGAIEPQHF
J: TRBJ2-1; size: .; D: TRBD2; V: TRBV29-1; DNA: TGCAGCGTTGAAGGGCGGGGGGATGAGCAGTTCTTC; CDR3: CSVEGRGDEQFF
J: TRBJ1-1; size: once; D: TRBD1; V: TRBV6-5; DNA: TGTGCCAGCAGTTACTCGAGACAGGGGGACACTGAAGCTTTCTTT; CDR3: CASSYSRQGDTEAFF
J: TRBJ2-7; size: once; D: .; V: TRBV19; DNA: TGTGCCAGTAGTATAGGGGGCAGCTTCTACGAGCAGTACTTC; CDR3: CASSIGGSFYEQYF
J: TRBJ2-5; size: .; D: TRBD2; V: TRBV5-6; DNA: TGTGCCAGCAGCTTTCAAGCGGGGGGTAGAAAGACCCAGTACTTC; CDR3: CASSFQAGGRKTQYF
J: TRBJ2-7; size: .; D: .; V: TRBV6-5; DNA: TGTGCCAGCAGTTACACTCCAGGGTTAAACGAGCAGTACTTC; CDR3: CASSYTPGLNEQYF
J: TRBJ1-2; size: .; D: TRBD1; V: TRBV6-5; DNA: TGTGCCAGCAGCCGACAGGGCGGGGGCTACACCTTC; CDR3: CASSRQGGGYTF
J: TRBJ2-5; size: .; D: TRBD2; V: TRBV19; DNA: TGTGCCAGTAGTTGGGGGAGCGGGAGGGCCGGACAAGAGACCCAGTACTTC; CDR3: CASSWGSGRAGQETQYF
J: TRBJ2-2; size: .; D: TRBD2; V: TRBV27; DNA: TGTGCCAGCAGTTTTCGAGCGGGAGCCGGGGAGCTGTTTTTT; CDR3: CASSFRAGAGELFF
J: TRBJ2-7; size: .; D: TRBD2; V: TRBV6-5; DNA: TGTGCCAGCAGTTTCCTGACTAGCGGGAGAGGCGAGCAGTACTTC; CDR3: CASSFLTSGRGEQYF
J: TRBJ2-1; size: .; D: .; V: TRBV27; DNA: TGTGCCACCAGAGGGGGACGGGCGCAAAATGAGCAGTTCTTC; CDR3: CATRGGRAQNEQFF
J: TRBJ1-3; size: .; D: TRBD1; V: TRBV2; DNA: TGTGCCAGCGTCAGGGGGCCACCAGGGGGTCTTGGAAACACCATATATTTT; CDR3: CASVRGPPGGLGNTIYF
J: TRBJ2-7; size: .; D: TRBD1; V: TRBV7-2; DNA: TGTGCCAGCAGCCGATCCGGACAGGGGGTCGACGAGCAGTACTTC; CDR3: CASSRSGQGVDEQYF
J: TRBJ1-2; size: .; D: .; V: TRBV19; DNA: TGTGCCAGTAGGGAGGGGCCGCGCTATGGCTACACCTTC; CDR3: CASREGPRYGYTF
J: TRBJ1-6; size: once; D: .; V: TRBV4-3; DNA: TGCGCCAGCAGCCAAGCACGACAGCGAGTTAATTCACCCCTCCACTTT; CDR3: CASSQARQRVNSPLHF
J: TRBJ1-2; size: .; D: .; V: TRBV7-6; DNA: TGTGCCAGCAGCTTAGAGACAAACGCTTTCGATGGCTACACCTTC; CDR3: CASSLETNAFDGYTF
J: TRBJ2-7; size: .; D: TRBD1; V: TRBV27; DNA: TGTGCCAGCAGTTTTACGGGACAGTCCTACGAGCAGTACTTC; CDR3: CASSFTGQSYEQYF
J: TRBJ2-1; size: .; D: .; V: TRBV6-1; DNA: TGTGCCAGCACTTCCGGGGGATTCAATGAGCAGTTCTTC; CDR3: CASTSGGFNEQFF
J: TRBJ1-4; size: .; D: .; V: TRBV27; DNA: TGTGCCAGCACCCCCGACGGACAGTTTAATGAAAAACTGTTTTTT; CDR3: CASTPDGQFNEKLFF
J: TRBJ1-2; size: .; D: TRBD1; V: TRBV18; DNA: TGTGCCAGCTCACCAACCACACGACAGGGACTGGGCTACACCTTC; CDR3: CASSPTTRQGLGYTF
J: TRBJ2-7; size: .; D: TRBD1; V: TRBV7-9; DNA: TGTGCCAGCAGCACGGGGACAGGGTGGTACGAGCAGTACTTC; CDR3: CASSTGTGWYEQYF
J: TRBJ2-1; size: .; D: TRBD1; V: TRBV6-6; DNA: TGTGCCAGCAGTTACCCCCCACAGGGGCGAGAGCAGTTCTTC; CDR3: CASSYPPQGREQFF
J: TRBJ2-2; size: .; D: .; V: TRBV29-1; DNA: TGCAGCGTTCAGGCTTTCCCCCCCGGGGAGCTGTTTTTT; CDR3: CSVQAFPPGELFF
J: TRBJ2-6; size: .; D: TRBD2; V: TRBV19; DNA: TGTGCCAGTAGTGGGCCAGGGACTAGCGGGGGCTCTGGGGCCAACGTCCTGACTTTC; CDR3: CASSGPGTSGGSGANVLTF